These 25 T cell receptor beta chains originate from one sample sequenced in a study of CD8 T cells in ankylosing spondylitis. Which antigens these TCRs recognize remains unknown. Each CDR3 protein is one row after TCRdb ran MiXCR on the 5' RACE reads. The repertoire includes about 220,000 distinct CDR3 sequences, around 16% of them detected once, and about 39% sits in the top ten. General study findings and limits: Seemingly characteristic of ankylosing spondylitis blood was a TCR beta motif consisting of several highly homologous variants.

Sequenced input: blood, either unsorted or a sorted T cell fraction (not recorded which). Receptor source: a male donor with ankylosing spondylitis.

This clonotype appeared many times. V gene TRBV29-1 combines with J gene TRBJ2-2, with unresolved D. The CDR3 is 12 residues long. CDR1 is SQVTM and CDR2 is ANQGSEA in the germline V gene. Trimming took 4 bases from V and 6 from J, leaving 9 bases between them. The CDR3 DNA reads TGCAGCGTTGTCGTACCGGCCGGGGAGCTGTTTTTT. Its translation is CSVVVPAGELFF.

The chain uses TRBV12-3 or TRBV12-4 and TRBJ1-3; D gene ambiguous. Trimming removed 8 bases at V and 0 bases at J, with 17 bases between. The CDR3 loop spans 16 amino acids. Here the CDR3 DNA reads TGTGCCAGCGGGATCGCTCGGGTAGGCTCTGGAAACACCATATATTTT. It yields the protein CASGIARVGSGNTIYF.

In its sample, this clonotype was seen a few times. The V and J genes are TRBV5-6 and TRBJ1-5; TRBD1 aligns across 8 bases. V dropped 4 bases and J dropped 5; count of bases not matched to a gene: 8. The length of the CDR3 is 15 residues. CDR1 SGHDT and CDR2 YYEEEE come from the germline V gene. CDR3 sequence (DNA): TGTGCCAGCAGCACAGCCGGGACAGGACATCAGCCCCAGCATTTT. Translation gives CASSTAGTGHQPQHF.

The chain employs TRBV11-1 and TRBJ2-2; TRBD2 might be the D (6 bases). Germline CDR1 and CDR2: SGHAT and FQDESV (reference sequence). V was cut by 5 bases and J by 2 bases, with 15 bases left in between. The CDR3 totals 16 residues. The CDR3 protein is CASSARGTLNTGELFF. CDR3 coding DNA: TGTGCCAGCAGCGCCCGCGGGACCCTTAACACCGGGGAGCTGTTTTTT. Using reference TRBV11-1 and TRBJ2-2 for the parts outside the CDR3, the full variable domain is EAEVAQSPRYKITEKSQAVAFWCDPISGHATLYWYRQILGQGPELLVQFQDESVVDDSQLPKDRFSAERLKGVDSTLKIQPAELGDSAMYLCASSARGTLNTGELFFGEGSRLTVL.

This CDR3 is CASRGQLCSYEQYF. CDR3 nucleotides: TGCGCCAGCAGGGGCCAGCTATGCTCCTACGAGCAGTACTTC. The chain links TRBV23-1 to TRBJ2-7; unclear D gene. TRBV23-1 is known as an ORF, though its function is uncertain. The CDR3 spans 14 residues. V lost 6 bases, J lost 0 bases, and 12 bases lay in between.

At least ten counts were recorded for this clonotype. The rearrangement joins TRBV12-3 or TRBV12-4 to TRBJ2-3, with D perhaps TRBD2 (7 bases). This CDR3 region has 14 residues. Trimming cost V 6 bases and J 1 base, with 11 bases left between them. As DNA, the CDR3 is TGTGCCAGCAGCTGGGGGGGCGGCACAGATACGCAGTATTTT. Its protein product is CASSWGGGTDTQYF.

This clonotype was counted only a few times. J is TRBJ2-1 and V is TRBV15, with D possibly being TRBD2 (5 bases). The CDR3 is made up of 13 amino acids. V lost 0 bases, J lost 9 bases, and 9 bases lay in between. Germline V CDR1 and CDR2: LNHNV, YYDKDF (reference sequence). As DNA, the CDR3 is TGTGCCACCAGCAGAGATCGGGGTCCTGAGCAGTTCTTC. Translating it yields CATSRDRGPEQFF.

This clonotype was recorded a few times. The V and J genes are TRBV4-2 and TRBJ1-3; perhaps TRBD1 as D (6 bases). The CDR3 has 16 amino acids. Between the trimmed V and J ends, which lost 5 bases and 0 bases, there was a span of 14 bases. Germline CDR1 reads LGHNA; CDR2 reads YNFKEQ. CDR3 region: CASSARTADSGNTIYF. CDR3 nucleotides: TGTGCCAGCAGCGCAAGGACAGCCGACTCTGGAAACACCATATATTTT.

This clonotype was detected once. This chain joins TRBV5-1 and TRBJ2-6; 13 bases are a match to TRBD2. CDR3 length equals 20 residues. J lost 2 bases, V lost 4 bases, and 12 bases had no gene match. Germline CDR1 reads SGHRS; CDR2 reads YFSETQ. As DNA, the CDR3 is TGCGCCAGCAGCCTGTGGGACGGAGGACTAGCGGGAGCTGGGGCCAACGTCCTGACTTTC. Translation gives CASSLWDGGLAGAGANVLTF.

This clonotype was seen only once. V usage is TRBV7-6 and J usage is TRBJ1-3; no clear D. Trimming removed 2 bases from V and 1 base from J, with 12 bases in between. The CDR3 extends over 16 amino acids. Germline V gene sequence: CDR1 SGHVS, CDR2 FNYEAQ. For the CDR3, the DNA is TGTGCCAGCAGCTTATCGTCCCATGATTCTGGAAACACCATATATTTT. Translated: CASSLSSHDSGNTIYF.

The chain couples TRBV4-3 to TRBJ1-5; 7 nucleotides agree with TRBD1. The CDR3 covers 14 residues. Germline CDR1 and CDR2: LGHNA and YSLEER. Trimming took 4 bases from V and 4 from J; bases not matched to a gene: 4. Here the CDR3 reads CASSPGTENQPQHF. The DNA for the CDR3 is TGCGCCAGCAGCCCCGGGACAGAAAATCAGCCCCAGCATTTT.

The chain recombines TRBV29-1 with TRBJ2-1; possibly TRBD1 for D (6 bases). CDR1 is SQVTM and CDR2 is ANQGSEA in the germline V gene. The CDR3 is 13 amino acids. Trimming removed 2 bases from V and 3 bases from J, with 8 bases in between. In DNA, the CDR3 is TGCAGCGTTGAATTAGGGGGCTACAATGAGCAGTTCTTC. Amino acids: CSVELGGYNEQFF.

The rearrangement links TRBV5-4 to TRBJ2-1, with a weak D call TRBD1 (6 bases). Germline V gene data show CDR1 as SGHNT and CDR2 as YYREEE (reference sequence). The CDR3 consists of 14 residues. With 3 bases removed from V and 6 bases from J, the gap between germline ends came to 13 bases. Here the CDR3 reads CASSSVQGPNEQFF. The CDR3 DNA sequence: TGTGCCAGCAGCTCGGTACAGGGTCCCAATGAGCAGTTCTTC.

V usage is TRBV7-9 and J usage is TRBJ2-3; D is undetermined. The CDR3 loop spans 17 amino acids. Per germline, CDR1 SEHNR and CDR2 FQNEAQ (reference sequence). Trimming removed 5 bases from V and 0 bases from J, with 18 bases in between. In DNA, the CDR3 is TGTGCCAGCAGCCCCTTGGGCCAGGATTCTAGCACAGATACGCAGTATTTT. It yields the protein CASSPLGQDSSTDTQYF.

In its sample, this clonotype was seen a few times. The chain links TRBV5-1 to TRBJ2-7; 8 bases line up with TRBD2. Germline V gene data show CDR1 as SGHRS and CDR2 as YFSETQ. The CDR3 length is 15 residues. The J segment lost 2 bases and the V segment lost 4 bases, leaving 8 bases of the junction unmatched. As DNA, the CDR3 is TGCGCCAGCAGCCGGGGGGGGATGGAACCCTACGAGCAGTACTTC. As protein: CASSRGGMEPYEQYF. Complete variable domain (other parts from reference TRBV5-1 and TRBJ2-7): KAGVTQTPRYLIKTRGQQVTLSCSPISGHRSVSWYQQTPGQGLQFLFEYFSETQRNKGNFPGRFSGRQFSNSRSEMNVSTLELGDSALYLCASSRGGMEPYEQYFGPGTRLTVT.

This chain links TRBV5-1 with TRBJ2-7; D assignment may be TRBD1 or TRBD2 (5 bases each). The CDR3 runs to 13 residues. Germline CDR1 and CDR2: SGHRS and YFSETQ. V gave up 0 bases and J gave up 7 bases, with 11 bases separating them. The CDR3 reads CASSLESGLEQYF. CDR3 in DNA: TGCGCCAGCAGCTTGGAATCGGGGCTTGAGCAGTACTTC.

The CDR3 region is CASSQEAVTYEQYF. In nucleotides, the CDR3 is TGTGCCAGCAGCCAAGAGGCAGTTACCTACGAGCAGTACTTC. This chain connects TRBV4-2 to TRBJ2-7; D call uncertain. The CDR3 is 14 residues long. Germline V CDR1 and CDR2: LGHNA, YNFKEQ. V shed 0 bases and J shed 2 bases, with 8 bases lying between them.

This clonotype was seen more than once but under ten times. The J gene is TRBJ2-1, the V gene TRBV7-9; D gene ambiguous. From germline, CDR1 is SEHNR and CDR2 FQNEAQ (reference sequence). The CDR3 is 10 residues long. V shed 8 bases and J shed 7 bases, with 6 bases lying between them. CDR3 in DNA: TGTGCCAGCGAGGAGAATGAGCAGTTCTTC. This codes for CASEENEQFF.

The CDR3 sequence is CASSQDTEVSNWNTIYF. DNA for the CDR3: TGCGCCAGCAGCCAAGATACGGAGGTCTCTAATTGGAACACCATATATTTT. The chain has TRBV4-1 and TRBJ1-3; D ambiguous. The CDR3 consists of 17 residues. With 0 bases removed from V and 7 bases from J, the gap between germline ends came to 19 bases. The V gene's germline CDR1 is MGHRA and CDR2 YSYEKL.

This chain connects TRBV18 to TRBJ2-7, with 8 bases matching TRBD1. V dropped 5 bases and J dropped 7; count of bases not matched to a gene: 7. CDR1 KGHSH and CDR2 LQKENI come from the germline V gene. CDR3 length: 13 residues. CDR3 protein: CASSSTGADEQYF. DNA of the CDR3: TGTGCCAGCTCATCGACAGGGGCGGATGAGCAGTACTTC.

This clonotype was picked up a small number of times. The chain recombines TRBV6-2 or TRBV6-3 with TRBJ2-1; D is perhaps TRBD2 (6 bases). The CDR3 extends over 13 amino acids. Germline V gene sequence: CDR1 MNHEY, CDR2 SVGEGT. The V end was cut by 5 bases, the J end by 5 bases, with 10 bases between. In nucleotides, the CDR3 is TGTGCCAGCAGTCATGCGGGGAACAATGAGCAGTTCTTC. Its translation is CASSHAGNNEQFF.

This clonotype was seen only a few times. The CDR3 spells CASSLRGVAYTEAFF. The CDR3 DNA sequence: TGTGCCAGCAGTTTGAGGGGGGTAGCCTACACTGAAGCTTTCTTT. This chain links TRBV27 with TRBJ1-1; D perhaps matches TRBD1 (6 bases). CDR1 and CDR2 from the germline V gene are MNHEY and SMNVEV (reference sequence). The CDR3 contains 15 residues. Trimming took 3 bases from V and 3 from J, leaving 14 bases between them.

The chain has TRBV29-1 and TRBJ2-1, with 8 positions matching TRBD2. Looked up from germline, CDR1 is SQVTM and CDR2 is ANQGSEA. With 8 bases clipped from V and 7 bases from J, the junction kept 10 bases outside the gene matches. This CDR3 region has 13 residues. As DNA, the CDR3 is TGCAGCATCGCTGGACTAGCTCCAAATGAGCAGTTCTTC. It translates to CSIAGLAPNEQFF.

This rearrangement joins TRBV27 to TRBJ1-2; D possibly corresponds to TRBD1 (6 bases). The germline V gene has CDR1 MNHEY and CDR2 SMNVEV (reference sequence). The CDR3 has 14 residues. V lost 0 bases to trimming and J lost 3 bases, with 8 bases between them. CDR3 region: CASSLSGGHYGYTF. Here the CDR3 DNA reads TGTGCCAGCAGTTTATCAGGGGGGCACTATGGCTACACCTTC.

The sample holds a few counts of this clonotype. The V call is TRBV7-9, the J call TRBJ2-7, with D perhaps given as TRBD1 or TRBD2 (5 bases each). Germline CDR1 and CDR2: SEHNR and FQNEAQ (reference sequence). Trimming took off 6 bases at V and 5 bases at J, with 23 bases between the two ends. The CDR3 sequence is 16 residues long. CDR3 in DNA: TGTGCCAGCAGTTATCCTATAGCGATGGGGGAACACGAGCAGTACTTC. Translation: CASSYPIAMGEHEQYF.